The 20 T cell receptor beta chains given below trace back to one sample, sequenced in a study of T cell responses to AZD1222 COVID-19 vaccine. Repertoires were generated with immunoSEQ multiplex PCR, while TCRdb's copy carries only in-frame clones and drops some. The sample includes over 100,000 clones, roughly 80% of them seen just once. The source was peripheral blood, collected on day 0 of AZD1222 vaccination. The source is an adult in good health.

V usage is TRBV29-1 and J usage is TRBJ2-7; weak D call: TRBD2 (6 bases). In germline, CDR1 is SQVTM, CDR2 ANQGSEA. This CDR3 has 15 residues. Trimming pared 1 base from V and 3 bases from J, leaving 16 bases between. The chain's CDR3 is CSVEVRGLVDYEQYF. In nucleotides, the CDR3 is TGCAGCGTTGAAGTTCGGGGACTGGTTGACTACGAGCAGTACTTC.

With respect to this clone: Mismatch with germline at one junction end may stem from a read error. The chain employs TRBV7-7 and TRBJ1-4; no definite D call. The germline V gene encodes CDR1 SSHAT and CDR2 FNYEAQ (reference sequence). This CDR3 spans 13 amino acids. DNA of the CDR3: TGTGCTAGCAGCTCCATCCCGGGCGAAAGGTTGTTTTTT. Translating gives CASSSIPGERLFF.

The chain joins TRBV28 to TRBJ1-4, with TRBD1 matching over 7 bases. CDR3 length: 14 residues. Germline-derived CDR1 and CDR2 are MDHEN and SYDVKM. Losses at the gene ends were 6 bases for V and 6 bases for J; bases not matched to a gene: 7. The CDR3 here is CASRPGGPDEKLFF. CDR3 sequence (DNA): TGTGCCAGCAGGCCAGGGGGGCCGGATGAAAAACTGTTTTTT.

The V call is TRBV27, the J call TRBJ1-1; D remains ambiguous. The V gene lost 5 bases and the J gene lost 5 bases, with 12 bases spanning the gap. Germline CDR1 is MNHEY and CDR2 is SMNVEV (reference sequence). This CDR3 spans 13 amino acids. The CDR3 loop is CASSPRRGTEAFF. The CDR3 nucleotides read TGTGCCAGCAGTCCCCGACGGGGAACTGAAGCTTTCTTT.

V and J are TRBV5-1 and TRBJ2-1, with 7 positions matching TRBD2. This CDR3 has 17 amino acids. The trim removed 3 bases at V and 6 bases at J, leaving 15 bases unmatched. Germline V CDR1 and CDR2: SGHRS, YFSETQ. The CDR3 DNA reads TGCGCCAGCAGCTGGGTGTCCGGGGGGAGGGCTGGCAATGAGCAGTTCTTC. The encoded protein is CASSWVSGGRAGNEQFF.

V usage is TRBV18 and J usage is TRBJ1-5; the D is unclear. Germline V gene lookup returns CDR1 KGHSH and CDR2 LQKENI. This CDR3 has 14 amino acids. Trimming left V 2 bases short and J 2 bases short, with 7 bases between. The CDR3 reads CASSPGQGNQPQHF. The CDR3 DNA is TGTGCCAGCTCACCAGGTCAGGGCAATCAGCCCCAGCATTTT.

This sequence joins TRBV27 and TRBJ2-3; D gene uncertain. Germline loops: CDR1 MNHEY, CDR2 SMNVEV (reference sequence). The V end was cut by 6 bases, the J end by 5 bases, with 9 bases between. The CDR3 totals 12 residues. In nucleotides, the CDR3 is TGTGCCAGCAGGGCCATCGGAGATACGCAGTATTTT. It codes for CASRAIGDTQYF.

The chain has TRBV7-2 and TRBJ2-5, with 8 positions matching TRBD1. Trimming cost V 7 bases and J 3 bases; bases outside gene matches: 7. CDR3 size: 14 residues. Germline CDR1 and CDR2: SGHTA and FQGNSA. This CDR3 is CASTNAGGKETQYF. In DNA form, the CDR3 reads TGTGCCAGCACGAACGCAGGGGGCAAAGAGACCCAGTACTTC.

The CDR3 loop reads CASSYRGPGNTIYF. The DNA of the CDR3 is TGTGCCAGCAGTTACAGGGGACCTGGAAACACCATATATTTT. The chain links TRBV6-5 to TRBJ1-3; a weak D match, TRBD1 (5 bases). Trimming removed 2 bases from V and 2 bases from J, with 7 bases in between. Germline assignment: CDR1 MNHEY and CDR2 SVGAGI. There are 14 residues in the CDR3.

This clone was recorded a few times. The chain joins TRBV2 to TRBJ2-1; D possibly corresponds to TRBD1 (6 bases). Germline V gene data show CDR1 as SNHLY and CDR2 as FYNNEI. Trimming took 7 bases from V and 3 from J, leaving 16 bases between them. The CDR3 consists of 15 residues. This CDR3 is CASTEKQGFYNEQFF. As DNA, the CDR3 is TGTGCCAGCACTGAGAAACAGGGTTTCTACAATGAGCAGTTCTTC.

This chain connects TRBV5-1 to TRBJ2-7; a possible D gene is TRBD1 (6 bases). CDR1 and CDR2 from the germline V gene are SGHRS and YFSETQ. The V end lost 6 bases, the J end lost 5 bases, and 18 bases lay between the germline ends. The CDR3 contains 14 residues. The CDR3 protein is CASTLQGNRHEQYF. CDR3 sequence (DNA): TGCGCCAGCACCTTACAGGGTAATCGGCACGAGCAGTACTTC. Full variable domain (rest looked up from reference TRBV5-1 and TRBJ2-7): KAGVTQTPRYLIKTRGQQVTLSCSPISGHRSVSWYQQTPGQGLQFLFEYFSETQRNKGNFPGRFSGRQFSNSRSEMNVSTLELGDSALYLCASTLQGNRHEQYFGPGTRLTVT.

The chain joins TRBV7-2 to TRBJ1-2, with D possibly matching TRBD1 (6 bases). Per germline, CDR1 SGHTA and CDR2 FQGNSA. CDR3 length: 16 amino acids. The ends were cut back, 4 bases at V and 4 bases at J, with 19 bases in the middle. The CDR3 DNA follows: TGTGCCAGCAGCTCCCAGGGGACGCTAGGGCTCTATGGCTACACCTTC. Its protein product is CASSSQGTLGLYGYTF.

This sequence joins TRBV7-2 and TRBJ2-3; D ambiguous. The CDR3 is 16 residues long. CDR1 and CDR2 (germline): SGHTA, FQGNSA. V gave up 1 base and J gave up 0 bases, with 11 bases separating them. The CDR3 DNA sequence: TGTGCCAGCAGCTTAGGGTTTCACACTAGCACAGATACGCAGTATTTT. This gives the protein CASSLGFHTSTDTQYF.

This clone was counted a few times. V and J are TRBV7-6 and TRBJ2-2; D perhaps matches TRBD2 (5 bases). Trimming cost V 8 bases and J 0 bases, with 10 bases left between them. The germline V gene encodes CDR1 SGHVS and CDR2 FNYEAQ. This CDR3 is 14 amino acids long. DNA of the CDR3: TGTGCCAGCGTGACGGGGACGAACACCGGGGAGCTGTTTTTT. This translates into CASVTGTNTGELFF.

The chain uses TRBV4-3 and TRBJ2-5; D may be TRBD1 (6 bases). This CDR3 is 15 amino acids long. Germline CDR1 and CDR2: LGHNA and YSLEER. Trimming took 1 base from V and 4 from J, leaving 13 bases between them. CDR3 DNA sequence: TGCGCCAGCAGCCAAGCCCTACAGGGACGAGAGACCCAGTACTTC. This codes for CASSQALQGRETQYF.

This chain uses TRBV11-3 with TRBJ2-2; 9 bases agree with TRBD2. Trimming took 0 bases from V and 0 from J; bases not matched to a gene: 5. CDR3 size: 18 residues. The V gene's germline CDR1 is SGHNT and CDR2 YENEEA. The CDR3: CASSLDSGSSANTGELFF. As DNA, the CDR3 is TGTGCCAGCAGCTTAGATAGCGGGAGTTCGGCGAACACCGGGGAGCTGTTTTTT.

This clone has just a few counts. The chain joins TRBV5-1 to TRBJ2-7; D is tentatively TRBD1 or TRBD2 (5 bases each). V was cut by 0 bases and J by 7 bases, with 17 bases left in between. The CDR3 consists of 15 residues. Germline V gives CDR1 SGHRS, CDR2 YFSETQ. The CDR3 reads CASSLGGISVTEQYF. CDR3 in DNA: TGCGCCAGCAGCTTGGGGGGGATTTCAGTTACAGAGCAGTACTTC. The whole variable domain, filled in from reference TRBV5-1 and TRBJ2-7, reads KAGVTQTPRYLIKTRGQQVTLSCSPISGHRSVSWYQQTPGQGLQFLFEYFSETQRNKGNFPGRFSGRQFSNSRSEMNVSTLELGDSALYLCASSLGGISVTEQYFGPGTRLTVT.

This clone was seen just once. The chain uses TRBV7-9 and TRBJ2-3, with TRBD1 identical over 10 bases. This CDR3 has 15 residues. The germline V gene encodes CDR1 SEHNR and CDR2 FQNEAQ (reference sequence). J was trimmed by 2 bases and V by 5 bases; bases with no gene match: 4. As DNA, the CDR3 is TGTGCCAGCAGCACTCGACAGGGGGCCACAGATACGCAGTATTTT. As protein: CASSTRQGATDTQYF.

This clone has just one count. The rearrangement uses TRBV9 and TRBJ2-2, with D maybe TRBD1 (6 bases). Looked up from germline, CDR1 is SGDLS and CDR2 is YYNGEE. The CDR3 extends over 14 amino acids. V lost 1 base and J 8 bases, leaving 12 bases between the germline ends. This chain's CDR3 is CASSVTGIPGELFF. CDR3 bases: TGTGCCAGCAGCGTAACAGGGATTCCGGGGGAGCTGTTTTTT.

CDR3 nucleotides: TGTGCCAGCAGTGCAAGAGAGGCGGGAGGGCCATTATATACGCAGTATTTT. Its translation is CASSAREAGGPLYTQYF. The chain joins TRBV6-1 to TRBJ2-3, with 9 bases aligning to TRBD2. The CDR3 extends over 17 amino acids. The V and J ends lost 4 bases and 7 bases, in that order; junction bases with no gene match: 15. The germline V gene has CDR1 MNHNS and CDR2 SASEGT.